The sample holds many counts of the clone carrying this TCR beta chain. As yet, its antigen is unknown. This sample stems from a study of T cells after yellow fever vaccination. Using its own MiXCR run on the 5' RACE reads, TCRdb lists one record per CDR3 protein. In the table there are around 310,000 distinct CDR3 sequences, 3.6% of which are singletons. Whole-study results and caveats: Shared CD4/CD8 clonotypes were a small share, likely from convergent recombination.

CDR1 is LGHNA and CDR2 is YSLEER in the germline V gene. Trimming shortened V by 0 bases and J by 7 bases, and 6 bases separated the two germline ends. The CDR3 covers 12 residues. This sample comprised PBMCs, obtained on the day of the yellow fever booster vaccination. This chain uses TRBV4-3 with TRBJ2-5; a weak D match, TRBD1 (5 bases). This TCR was recovered from a man aged 18 to 29 who received the YFV17D yellow fever vaccine. The CDR3 nucleotides are TGCGCCAGCAGCCAAGATAGGGGGACCCAGTACTTC. Protein: CASSQDRGTQYF.